The next 20 T cell receptor beta chains were all read from a single sample in a study of T cells in Graves' hyperthyroidism and ophthalmopathy. The investigators amplified TCR beta CDR3 regions from RNA transcripts. TCR CDR3 regions were first amplified by RT-PCR with HTBI primers. MiXCR was run by TCRdb on the multiplex PCR reads, yielding one entry per CDR3 protein. The data contain 450,000 to 650,000 distinct CDR3 sequences, under 25% of them seen just once; the ten biggest clones take up 26%. The sample taken for sequencing was blood. Source of these receptors: a young man with Graves' hyperthyroidism.

This clonotype has ten or more counts. The chain couples TRBV11-2 to TRBJ2-7, with 8 bases fitting TRBD1. The V gene end was trimmed by 4 bases and the J gene end by 4 bases; junction bases not matched to a gene: 6. This CDR3 spans 14 amino acids. The germline CDR1 and CDR2 sequences are SGHAT and FQNNGV. CDR3 DNA: TGTGCCAGCAGCTCTGACAGGGGAGGTTACGAGCAGTACTTC. As protein: CASSSDRGGYEQYF.

This clonotype was detected many times. The junction departs from germline at one end; a sequencing error may be responsible. The V gene is TRBV28, the J gene TRBJ2-7; the D is unclear. This CDR3 has 15 residues. Germline V gene sequence: CDR1 MDHEN, CDR2 SYDVKM. The CDR3 sequence is CASSRYDMLSYDQYF. CDR3 in DNA: TGTGCCAGCAGCCGTTATGACATGTTGTCCTACGATCAGTACTTC.

This sequence joins TRBV5-1 and TRBJ1-2; D is uncertain. The CDR3 sequence is 14 residues long. The germline gives CDR1 SGHRS, CDR2 YFSETQ. Trimming stripped 0 bases from V and 2 bases from J, with 8 bases between. In DNA form, the CDR3 reads TGCGCCAGCAGCTTGGCCCCGGACAACTATGGCTACACCTTC. Its translation is CASSLAPDNYGYTF.

This clonotype was seen many times. The chain is built from TRBV28 and TRBJ2-5; D remains ambiguous. Per the germline V gene, CDR1 is MDHEN and CDR2 is SYDVKM. V lost 7 bases and J lost 2, with 14 bases in between. The CDR3 spans 14 residues. CDR3 residues: CASTQGGRQETQYF. In nucleotides, the CDR3 is TGTGCCAGCACCCAAGGCGGCCGGCAAGAGACCCAGTACTTC.

The chain recombines TRBV7-2 with TRBJ2-5, with D hard to call. CDR1 and CDR2 from the germline V gene are SGHTA and FQGNSA. Trimming stripped 1 base from V and 2 bases from J, with 14 bases between. This CDR3 is 16 amino acids long. This CDR3 is CASSLVPQLLQETQYF. Written as DNA, the CDR3 is TGTGCCAGCAGCTTAGTTCCACAGCTACTTCAAGAGACCCAGTACTTC.

The chain carries TRBV11-2 and TRBJ2-7; no clear D gene. CDR1 and CDR2 from the germline V gene are SGHAT and FQNNGV. The CDR3 is 16 amino acids. V lost 1 base and J lost 7, with 20 bases in between. CDR3 sequence (DNA): TGTGCCAGCAGCTTAGTACGGGCCTCCCTACGAAGGGAGCAGTACTTC. This sequence encodes CASSLVRASLRREQYF.

In DNA, the CDR3 is TGTGCCAGCAGTGCTCGGGACATTCCTTCACCCCTCCACTTT. It is translated as CASSARDIPSPLHF. The chain joins TRBV2 to TRBJ1-6; tentative D call: TRBD1 (6 bases). Trimming left V 4 bases short and J 9 bases short, with 13 bases between. The CDR3 is 14 residues long. Germline lookup yields CDR1 SNHLY and CDR2 FYNNEI.

The chain links TRBV6-2 or TRBV6-3 to TRBJ1-1; D unclear. Trimming stripped 2 bases from V and 2 bases from J, with 12 bases between. The length of the CDR3 is 15 residues. CDR1 is MNHEY and CDR2 is SVGEGT in the germline V gene. Here the CDR3 DNA reads TGTGCCAGCAGTTACCGCGGTGTGGTAAACACTGAAGCTTTCTTT. Translation: CASSYRGVVNTEAFF.

This clonotype was seen only a few times. The rearrangement uses TRBV19 and TRBJ1-5; 10 nucleotides match TRBD1. Germline trimming cut 6 bases from V and 5 bases from J; bases unmatched to any gene: 7. Per germline, CDR1 LNHDA and CDR2 SQIVND (reference sequence). This CDR3 is built from 15 residues. CDR3: CASRYGTGAYQPQHF. The CDR3 coding sequence is TGTGCCAGTAGGTACGGGACAGGGGCCTATCAGCCCCAGCATTTT.

This clonotype has ten or more counts. The genes are TRBV6-1 and TRBJ2-7; D assignment may be TRBD1 or TRBD2 (6 bases each). V was clipped by 1 base and J by 4 bases, with 11 bases between them. The germline gives CDR1 MNHNS, CDR2 SASEGT. The CDR3 extends over 14 amino acids. The CDR3 bases are TGTGCCAGCAGTGAAGTCGGGGGCTTTTACGAGCAGTACTTC. Its translation is CASSEVGGFYEQYF.

The CDR3 region has the DNA TGTGCCAGCTTGGGGACTAGCGGGAGGGCCGGGGAGACCCAGTACTTC. Its translation is CASLGTSGRAGETQYF. The chain couples TRBV28 to TRBJ2-5; 16 bases agree with TRBD2. Unmatched junction bases numbered 8, after V lost 8 bases and J lost 5 bases. CDR3 length: 16 amino acids. The germline CDR1 and CDR2 sequences are MDHEN and SYDVKM.

The chain links TRBV20-1 to TRBJ1-5; 10 bases line up with TRBD1. Germline CDR1 reads DFQATT; CDR2 reads SNEGSKA (reference sequence). The CDR3 sequence is 13 residues long. Losses at the gene ends were 5 bases for V and 6 bases for J; bases not matched to a gene: 4. The DNA for the CDR3 is TGCAGTGCTCGCGGACAGGGGGGTCAGCCCCAGCATTTT. Translated: CSARGQGGQPQHF.

This clonotype was observed many times. The chain recombines TRBV30 with TRBJ1-1; D is possibly TRBD1 (5 bases). CDR3 length: 8 residues. Germline V lookup: CDR1 GTSNPN, CDR2 SVGIG (reference sequence). As DNA, the CDR3 is TGTGCGGCAGGGCGAGCTTTCTTT. This encodes CAAGRAFF.

At least ten counts were recorded for this clonotype. The rearrangement links TRBV30 to TRBJ1-2, with D possibly being TRBD1 (5 bases). Per germline, CDR1 GTSNPN and CDR2 SVGIG (reference sequence). V was shortened by 3 bases and J by 4 bases, with 12 bases between the two germline ends. The CDR3 runs to 13 residues. The CDR3 here is CAWSQDSTYGYTF. CDR3 bases: TGTGCCTGGAGCCAAGACAGTACCTATGGCTACACCTTC. Full variable domain (rest looked up from reference TRBV30 and TRBJ1-2): SQTIHQWPATLVQPVGSPLSLECTVEGTSNPNLYWYRQAAGRGLQLLFYSVGIGQISSEVPQNLSASRPQDRQFILSSKKLLLSDSGFYLCAWSQDSTYGYTFGSGTRLTVV.

DNA of the CDR3: TGTGCCATCAGCGACAGGGACGGATTTTCCGGGGAGCTGTTTTTT. Protein sequence: CAISDRDGFSGELFF. The chain uses TRBV10-3 and TRBJ2-2; 7 nucleotides align to TRBD1. The CDR3 length is 15 residues. The germline CDR1 and CDR2 sequences are ENHRY and SYGVKD. The trim removed 6 bases at V and 6 bases at J, leaving 10 bases unmatched.

This clonotype was seen once. The J gene is TRBJ1-1, the V gene TRBV6-1, with D tentatively TRBD1 (5 bases). Trimming removed 6 bases at V and 4 bases at J, with 24 bases between. The CDR3 has 17 residues. Germline V lookup: CDR1 MNHNS, CDR2 SASEGT. The CDR3 sequence: CASRQRGQWEWVTEAFF. The CDR3 bases are TGTGCCAGCAGGCAACGGGGCCAATGGGAATGGGTCACTGAAGCTTTCTTT.

This clonotype was counted ten times or more. V gene TRBV7-8 combines with J gene TRBJ1-5; a weak D match, TRBD1 (6 bases). With 3 bases removed from V and 6 bases from J, the gap between germline ends came to 15 bases. The CDR3 spans 15 residues. Germline V CDR1 and CDR2: SGHVS, FQNEAQ. The CDR3 reads CASSLLQGGGQPQHF. The CDR3 nucleotides are TGTGCCAGCAGCTTGTTACAGGGTGGAGGTCAGCCCCAGCATTTT. Supplemented by reference TRBV7-8 and TRBJ1-5, the full variable domain reads GAGVSQSPRYKVAKRGQDVALRCDPISGHVSLFWYQQALGQGPEFLTYFQNEAQLDKSGLPSDRFFAERPEGSVSTLKIQRTQQEDSAVYLCASSLLQGGGQPQHFGDGTRLSIL.

V is TRBV4-2 and J is TRBJ2-5, with TRBD1 identical over 8 bases. V lost 4 bases to trimming and J lost 5 bases; unmatched junction nucleotides: 9. Per the germline V gene, CDR1 is LGHNA and CDR2 is YNFKEQ. The CDR3 runs 15 residues. The CDR3 sequence is CASSLHRGMEETQYF. For the CDR3, the DNA is TGTGCCAGCAGCCTTCACAGGGGGATGGAGGAGACCCAGTACTTC.

Ten or more counts support this clonotype. This chain joins TRBV28 and TRBJ2-7; the match to TRBD1 covers 7 bases. The CDR3 has 16 amino acids. Germline V CDR1 and CDR2: MDHEN, SYDVKM. V dropped 3 bases and J dropped 0; count of bases not matched to a gene: 8. CDR3 residues: CASSLQGQVSSYEQYF. As DNA, the CDR3 is TGTGCCAGCAGTTTGCAAGGACAGGTGAGCTCCTACGAGCAGTACTTC.

The chain has TRBV19 and TRBJ1-2; D uncertain. This CDR3 contains 14 residues. The V end lost 5 bases, the J end lost 4 bases, and 14 bases lay between the germline ends. Germline loops: CDR1 LNHDA, CDR2 SQIVND (reference sequence). The CDR3 is CASSPGEESYGYTF. CDR3 DNA sequence: TGTGCCAGTAGTCCCGGTGAGGAATCCTATGGCTACACCTTC. The complete variable domain, with remaining parts taken from reference TRBV19 and TRBJ1-2, reads DGGITQSPKYLFRKEGQNVTLSCEQNLNHDAMYWYRQDPGQGLRLIYYSQIVNDFQKGDIAEGYSVSREKKESFPLTVTSAQKNPTAFYLCASSPGEESYGYTFGSGTRLTVV.